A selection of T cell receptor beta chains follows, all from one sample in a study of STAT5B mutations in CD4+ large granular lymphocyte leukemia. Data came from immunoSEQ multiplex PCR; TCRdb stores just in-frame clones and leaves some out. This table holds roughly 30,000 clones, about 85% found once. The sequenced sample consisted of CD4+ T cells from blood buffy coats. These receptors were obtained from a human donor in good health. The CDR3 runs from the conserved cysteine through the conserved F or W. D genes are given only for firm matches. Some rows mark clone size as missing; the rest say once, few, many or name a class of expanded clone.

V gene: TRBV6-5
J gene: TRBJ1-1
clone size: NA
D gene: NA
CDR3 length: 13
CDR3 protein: CASRFGGYTEAFF
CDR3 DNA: TGTGCCAGCAGATTTGGGGGCTACACTGAAGCTTTCTTT

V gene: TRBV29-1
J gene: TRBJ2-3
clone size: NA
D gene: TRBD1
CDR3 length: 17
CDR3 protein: CSVGGKWGQGNTDTQYF
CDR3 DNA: TGCAGCGTTGGGGGGAAGTGGGGACAGGGAAACACAGATACGCAGTATTTT

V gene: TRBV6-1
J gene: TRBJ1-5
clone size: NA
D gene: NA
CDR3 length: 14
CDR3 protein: CASSPWQRNQPQHF
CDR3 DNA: TGTGCCAGCAGTCCGTGGCAGAGAAATCAGCCCCAGCATTTT

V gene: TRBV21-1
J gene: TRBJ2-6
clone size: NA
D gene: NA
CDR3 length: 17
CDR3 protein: CASSNDRGQSGANVLTF
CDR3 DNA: TGTGCCAGCAGCAATGACAGGGGGCAATCTGGGGCCAACGTCCTGACTTTC

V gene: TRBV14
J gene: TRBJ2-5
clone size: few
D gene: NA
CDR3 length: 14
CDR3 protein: CASSQLLFQETQYF
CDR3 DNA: TGTGCCAGCAGCCAATTACTTTTCCAAGAGACCCAGTACTTC

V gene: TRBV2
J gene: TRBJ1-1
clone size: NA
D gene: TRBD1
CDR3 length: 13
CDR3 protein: CATRGNRGTEAFF
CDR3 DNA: TGTGCCACGAGGGGGAACAGGGGCACTGAAGCTTTCTTT

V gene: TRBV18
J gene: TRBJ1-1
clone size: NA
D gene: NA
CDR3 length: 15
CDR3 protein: CASSPPGRMNTEAFF
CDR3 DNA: TGTGCCAGCTCACCACCGGGCAGAATGAACACTGAAGCTTTCTTT

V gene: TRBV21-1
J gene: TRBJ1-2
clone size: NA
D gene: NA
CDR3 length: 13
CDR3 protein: CASSKVAGNGYTF
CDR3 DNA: TGTGCCAGCAGCAAAGTGGCAGGGAATGGCTACACCTTC

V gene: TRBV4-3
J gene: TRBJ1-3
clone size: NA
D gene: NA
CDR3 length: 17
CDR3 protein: CASSQDWGTASGNTIYF
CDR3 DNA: TGCGCCAGCAGCCAAGATTGGGGAACGGCTTCTGGAAACACCATATATTTT

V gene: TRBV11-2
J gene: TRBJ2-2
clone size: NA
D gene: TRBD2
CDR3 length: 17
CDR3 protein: CATPRTSGRSRTGELFF
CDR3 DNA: TGTGCCACCCCGAGGACTAGCGGGAGATCGCGGACCGGGGAGCTGTTTTTT

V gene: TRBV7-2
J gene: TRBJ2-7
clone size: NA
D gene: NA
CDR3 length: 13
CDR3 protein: CASSQLDGYEQYF
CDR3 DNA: TGTGCCAGCAGTCAACTCGACGGGTACGAGCAGTACTTC

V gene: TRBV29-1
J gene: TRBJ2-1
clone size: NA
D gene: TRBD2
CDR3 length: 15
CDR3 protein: CSAEGPGGKHNEQFF
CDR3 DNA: TGCAGCGCCGAAGGTCCGGGAGGGAAGCACAATGAGCAGTTCTTC

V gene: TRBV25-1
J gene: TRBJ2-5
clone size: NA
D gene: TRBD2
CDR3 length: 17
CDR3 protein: CASSEPTSGRPQETQYF
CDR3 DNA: TGTGCCAGCAGTGAACCGACTAGCGGGAGGCCCCAAGAGACCCAGTACTTC

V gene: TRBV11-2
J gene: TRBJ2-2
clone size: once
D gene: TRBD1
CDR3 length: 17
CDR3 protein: CASSLAPTGMNTGELFF
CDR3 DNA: TGTGCCAGCAGCTTAGCCCCGACAGGGATGAACACCGGGGAGCTGTTTTTT

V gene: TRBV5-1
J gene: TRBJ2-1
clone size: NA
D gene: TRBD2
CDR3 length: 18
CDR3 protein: CASSLEGPSSGSRNEQFF
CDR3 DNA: TGCGCCAGCAGCTTGGAGGGACCGTCTAGCGGGAGTCGAAATGAGCAGTTCTTC

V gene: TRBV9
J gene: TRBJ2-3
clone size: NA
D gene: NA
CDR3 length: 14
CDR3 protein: CASSVGPTTDTQYF
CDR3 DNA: TGTGCCAGCAGCGTAGGCCCCACAACAGATACGCAGTATTTT

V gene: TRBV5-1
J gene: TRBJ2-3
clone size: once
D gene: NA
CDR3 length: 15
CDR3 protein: CASKANPDTTDTQYF
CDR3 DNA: TGCGCCAGCAAGGCTAATCCGGATACCACAGATACGCAGTATTTT

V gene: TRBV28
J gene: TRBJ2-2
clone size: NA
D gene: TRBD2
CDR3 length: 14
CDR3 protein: CASRTSGTTGELFF
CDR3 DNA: TGTGCCAGCAGGACTAGCGGAACCACCGGGGAGCTGTTTTTT

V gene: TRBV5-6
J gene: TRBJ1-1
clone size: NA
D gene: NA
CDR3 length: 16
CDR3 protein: CASSLEGGAGYTEAFF
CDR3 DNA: TGTGCCAGCAGCTTGGAGGGCGGGGCAGGGTACACTGAAGCTTTCTTT

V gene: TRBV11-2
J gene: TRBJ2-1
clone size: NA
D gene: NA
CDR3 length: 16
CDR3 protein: CASSLSFGNSYNEQFF
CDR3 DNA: TGTGCCAGCAGCTTATCTTTCGGGAACTCCTACAATGAGCAGTTCTTC

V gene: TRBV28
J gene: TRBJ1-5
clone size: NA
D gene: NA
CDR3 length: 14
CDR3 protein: CASMEGQNNQPQHF
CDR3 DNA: TGTGCCAGCATGGAGGGGCAGAACAATCAGCCCCAGCATTTT

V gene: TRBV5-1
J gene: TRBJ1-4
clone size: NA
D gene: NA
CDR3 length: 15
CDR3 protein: CASSLEGRGYEKLFF
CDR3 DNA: TGCGCCAGCAGCTTGGAGGGCAGGGGTTATGAAAAACTGTTTTTT

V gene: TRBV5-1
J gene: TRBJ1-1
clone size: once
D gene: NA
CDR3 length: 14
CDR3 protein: CASSLNGARGEAFF
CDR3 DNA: TGCGCCAGCAGCTTAAATGGGGCGCGGGGTGAAGCTTTCTTT

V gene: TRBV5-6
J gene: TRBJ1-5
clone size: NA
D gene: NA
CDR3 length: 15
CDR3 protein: CASSLYQGSSQPQHF
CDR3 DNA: TGTGCCAGCAGCTTATACCAGGGGAGTAGTCAGCCCCAGCATTTT

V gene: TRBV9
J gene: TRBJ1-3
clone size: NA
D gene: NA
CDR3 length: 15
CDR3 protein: CASSVGQGSGNTIYF
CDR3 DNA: TGTGCCAGCAGCGTAGGGCAGGGGTCTGGAAACACCATATATTTT

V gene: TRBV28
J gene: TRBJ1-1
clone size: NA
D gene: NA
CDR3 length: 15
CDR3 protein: CASSVLRASNTEAFF
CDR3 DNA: TGTGCCAGCAGTGTCCTCAGGGCTTCGAACACTGAAGCTTTCTTT

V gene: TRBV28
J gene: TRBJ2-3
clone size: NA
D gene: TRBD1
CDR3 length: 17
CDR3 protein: CASSYLTGRRSADTQYF
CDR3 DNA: TGTGCCAGCAGTTACTTGACAGGGAGACGATCGGCAGATACGCAGTATTTT

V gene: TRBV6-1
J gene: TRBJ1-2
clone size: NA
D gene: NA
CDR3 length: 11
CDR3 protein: CASSQPYGYTF
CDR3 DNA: TGTGCCAGCAGTCAACCTTATGGCTACACCTTC

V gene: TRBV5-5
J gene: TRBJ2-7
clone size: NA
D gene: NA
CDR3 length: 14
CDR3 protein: CASSWTGNEGEQYF
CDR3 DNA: TGTGCCAGCAGCTGGACGGGGAATGAAGGCGAGCAGTACTTC

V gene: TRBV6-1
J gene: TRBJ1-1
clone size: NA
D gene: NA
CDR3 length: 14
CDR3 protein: CASSVGGGGTEAFF
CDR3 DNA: TGTGCCAGCAGTGTAGGAGGTGGAGGGACTGAAGCTTTCTTT

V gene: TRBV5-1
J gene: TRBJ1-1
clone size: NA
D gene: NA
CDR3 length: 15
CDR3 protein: CASSLGSSRNTEAFF
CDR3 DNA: TGCGCCAGCAGCTTGGGATCGAGCCGGAACACTGAAGCTTTCTTT

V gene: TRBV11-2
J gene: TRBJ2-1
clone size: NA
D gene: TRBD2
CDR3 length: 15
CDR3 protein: CASSPMASGRAEQFF
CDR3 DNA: TGTGCCAGCAGCCCTATGGCCAGCGGGAGGGCCGAGCAGTTCTTC

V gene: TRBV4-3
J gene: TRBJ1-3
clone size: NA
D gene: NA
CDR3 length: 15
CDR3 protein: CASSQDGFSGNTIYF
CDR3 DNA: TGCGCCAGCAGCCAAGATGGGTTCTCTGGAAACACCATATATTTT

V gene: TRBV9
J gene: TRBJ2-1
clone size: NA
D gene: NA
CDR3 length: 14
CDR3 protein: CASSVTQLNNEQFF
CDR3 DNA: TGTGCCAGCAGCGTAACACAGTTAAACAATGAGCAGTTCTTC

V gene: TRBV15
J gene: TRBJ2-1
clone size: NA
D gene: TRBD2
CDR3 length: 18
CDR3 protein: CATRGQGSSGRAANEQFF
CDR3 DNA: TGTGCCACCAGGGGACAGGGGTCTAGCGGGAGGGCCGCCAATGAGCAGTTCTTC

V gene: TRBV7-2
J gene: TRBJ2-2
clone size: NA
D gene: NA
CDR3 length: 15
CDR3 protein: CASSYQTGNTGELFF
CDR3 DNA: TGTGCCAGCAGCTACCAGACAGGGAACACCGGGGAGCTGTTTTTT

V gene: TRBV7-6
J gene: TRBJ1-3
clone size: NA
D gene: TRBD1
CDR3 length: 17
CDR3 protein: CASSPPGQSIAGNTIYF
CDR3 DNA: TGTGCCAGCAGCCCCCCGGGACAGTCAATTGCGGGAAACACCATATATTTT

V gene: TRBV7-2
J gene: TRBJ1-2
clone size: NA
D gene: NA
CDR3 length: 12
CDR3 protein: CASSSPDSRYTF
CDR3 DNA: TGTGCCAGCAGCTCCCCGGACAGCCGCTACACCTTC

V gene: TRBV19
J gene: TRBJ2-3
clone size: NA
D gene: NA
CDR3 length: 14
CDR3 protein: CASSYTIPADTQYF
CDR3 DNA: TGTGCCAGTAGTTATACTATACCGGCAGATACGCAGTATTTT

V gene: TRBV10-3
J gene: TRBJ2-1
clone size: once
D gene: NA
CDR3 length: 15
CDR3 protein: CAISERETSYNEQFF
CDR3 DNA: TGTGCCATCAGTGAGCGGGAGACCTCCTACAATGAGCAGTTCTTC

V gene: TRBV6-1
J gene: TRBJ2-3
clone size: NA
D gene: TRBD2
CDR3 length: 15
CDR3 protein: CASSPLLAGRDTQYF
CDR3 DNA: TGTGCCAGCAGCCCTCTTCTAGCGGGAAGAGATACGCAGTATTTT

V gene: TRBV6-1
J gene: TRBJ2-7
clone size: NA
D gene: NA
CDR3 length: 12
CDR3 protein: CASRNWADEQYF
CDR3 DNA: TGTGCCAGCAGGAATTGGGCGGACGAGCAGTACTTC

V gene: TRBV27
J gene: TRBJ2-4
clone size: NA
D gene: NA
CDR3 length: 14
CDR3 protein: CASSLTGRGNIQYF
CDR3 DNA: TGTGCCAGCAGTCTCACAGGGAGGGGAAACATTCAGTACTTC

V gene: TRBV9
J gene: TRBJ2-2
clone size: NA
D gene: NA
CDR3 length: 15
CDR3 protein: CASNPRGGGTRELFF
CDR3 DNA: TGTGCCAGCAACCCCAGAGGGGGCGGGACCAGGGAGCTGTTTTTT

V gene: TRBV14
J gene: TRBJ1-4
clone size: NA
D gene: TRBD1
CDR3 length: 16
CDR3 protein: CASSLSRDSANEKLFF
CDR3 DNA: TGTGCCAGCAGCCTGAGCCGGGACAGCGCTAATGAAAAACTGTTTTTT

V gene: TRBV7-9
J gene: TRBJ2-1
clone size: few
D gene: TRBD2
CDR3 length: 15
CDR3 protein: CASSLGSGRNNEQFF
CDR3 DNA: TGTGCCAGCAGCTTAGGTAGCGGGAGGAACAATGAGCAGTTCTTC

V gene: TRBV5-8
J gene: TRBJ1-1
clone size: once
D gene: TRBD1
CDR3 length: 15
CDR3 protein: CASSFWGTVNTEAFF
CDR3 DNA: TGTGCCAGCAGCTTCTGGGGGACAGTGAACACTGAAGCTTTCTTT

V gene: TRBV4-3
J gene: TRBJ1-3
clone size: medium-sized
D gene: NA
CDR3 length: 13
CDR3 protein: CASSRLVGNTIYF
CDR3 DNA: TGCGCCAGCAGCCGCCTTGTGGGGAACACCATATATTTT

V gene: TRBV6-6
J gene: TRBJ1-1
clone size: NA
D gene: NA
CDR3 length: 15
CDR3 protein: CASSQSTGANTEAFF
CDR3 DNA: TGTGCCAGCAGCCAGAGCACCGGGGCGAACACTGAAGCTTTCTTT

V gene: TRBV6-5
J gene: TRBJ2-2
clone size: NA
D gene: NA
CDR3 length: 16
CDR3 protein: CASSYSGHPNTGELFF
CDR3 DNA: TGTGCCAGCAGTTACTCCGGCCACCCGAACACCGGGGAGCTGTTTTTT

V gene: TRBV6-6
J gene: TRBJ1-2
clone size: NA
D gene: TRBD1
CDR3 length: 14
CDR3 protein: CASREPGQTYGYTF
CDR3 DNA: TGTGCCAGCAGAGAACCGGGACAGACCTATGGCTACACCTTC

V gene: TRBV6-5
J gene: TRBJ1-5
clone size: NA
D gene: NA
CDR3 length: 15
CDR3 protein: CASRPGQFSNQPQHF
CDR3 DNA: TGTGCCAGCAGACCCGGACAGTTTAGCAATCAGCCCCAGCATTTT

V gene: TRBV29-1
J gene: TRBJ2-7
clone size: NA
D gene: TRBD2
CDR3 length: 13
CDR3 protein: CSAASGRTYEQYF
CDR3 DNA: TGCAGCGCCGCTAGCGGGAGAACCTACGAGCAGTACTTC

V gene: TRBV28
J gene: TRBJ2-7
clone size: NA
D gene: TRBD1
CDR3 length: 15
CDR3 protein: CASSPAGTEFYEQYF
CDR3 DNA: TGTGCCAGCAGTCCCGCCGGGACAGAGTTCTACGAGCAGTACTTC

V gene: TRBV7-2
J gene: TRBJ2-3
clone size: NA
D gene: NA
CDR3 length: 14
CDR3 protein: CASSLGGTTDTQYF
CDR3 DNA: TGTGCCAGCAGCTTGGGCGGGACCACAGATACGCAGTATTTT

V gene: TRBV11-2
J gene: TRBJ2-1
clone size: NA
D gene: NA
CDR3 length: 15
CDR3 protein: CASSLERLSSSEQFF
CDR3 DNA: TGTGCCAGCAGCTTAGAGAGACTATCCTCAAGTGAGCAGTTCTTC

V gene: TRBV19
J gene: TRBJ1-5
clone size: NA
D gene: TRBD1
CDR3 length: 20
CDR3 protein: CASSILGTGESFYSNQPQHF
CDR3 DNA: TGTGCCAGTAGTATATTGGGGACAGGGGAGTCCTTTTATAGCAATCAGCCCCAGCATTTT

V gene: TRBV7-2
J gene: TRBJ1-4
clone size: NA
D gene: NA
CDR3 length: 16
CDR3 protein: CASSLQSRTTNEKLFF
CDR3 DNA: TGTGCCAGCAGCTTACAGAGCAGAACAACTAATGAAAAACTGTTTTTT